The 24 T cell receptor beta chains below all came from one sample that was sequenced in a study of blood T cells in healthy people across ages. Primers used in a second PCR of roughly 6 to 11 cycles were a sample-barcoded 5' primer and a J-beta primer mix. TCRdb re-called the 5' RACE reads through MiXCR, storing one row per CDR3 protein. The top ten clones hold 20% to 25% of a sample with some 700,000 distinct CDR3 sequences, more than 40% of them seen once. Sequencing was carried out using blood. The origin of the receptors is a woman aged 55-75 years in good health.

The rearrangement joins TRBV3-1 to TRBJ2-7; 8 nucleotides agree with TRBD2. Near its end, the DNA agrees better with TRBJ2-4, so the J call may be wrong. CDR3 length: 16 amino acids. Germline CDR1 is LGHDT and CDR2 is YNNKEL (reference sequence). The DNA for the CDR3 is TGTGCCAGCAGCCAAGATTTAACTAGCGGAAAAAACATTCAGTACTTC. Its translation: CASSQDLTSGKNIQYF.

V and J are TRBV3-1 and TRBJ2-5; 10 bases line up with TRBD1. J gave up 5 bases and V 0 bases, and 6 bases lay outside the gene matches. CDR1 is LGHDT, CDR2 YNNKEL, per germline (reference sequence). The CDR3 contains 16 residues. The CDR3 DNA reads TGTGCCAGCAGCCAAGAAAGGACAGGGGGAGTTGAGACCCAGTACTTC. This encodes CASSQERTGGVETQYF.

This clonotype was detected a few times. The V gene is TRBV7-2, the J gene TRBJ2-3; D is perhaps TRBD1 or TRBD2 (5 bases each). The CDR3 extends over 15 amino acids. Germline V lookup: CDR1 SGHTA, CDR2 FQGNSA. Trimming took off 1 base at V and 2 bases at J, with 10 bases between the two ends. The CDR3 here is CASSLGLGATDTQYF. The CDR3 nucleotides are TGTGCCAGCAGCTTAGGCCTCGGGGCCACAGATACGCAGTATTTT.

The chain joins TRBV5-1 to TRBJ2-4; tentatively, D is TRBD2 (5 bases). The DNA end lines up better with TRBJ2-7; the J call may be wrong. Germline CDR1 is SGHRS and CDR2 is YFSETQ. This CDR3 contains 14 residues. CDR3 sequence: CASSPGSPSYEQYF. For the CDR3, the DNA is TGCGCCAGCAGCCCGGGGTCCCCCTCCTACGAGCAGTACTTC.

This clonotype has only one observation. As DNA, the CDR3 is TGTGCCAGCAGCCCGCGACAGGAAAGTTTCCCCTCCGGGGAGCTGTTTTTT. The encoded protein is CASSPRQESFPSGELFF. The chain couples TRBV7-2 to TRBJ2-2; maybe TRBD1 (6 bases). The CDR3 is made up of 17 amino acids. Looked up from germline, CDR1 is SGHTA and CDR2 is FQGNSA. Trimming removed 5 bases from V and 6 bases from J, with 22 bases in between. Supplemented by reference TRBV7-2 and TRBJ2-2, the full variable domain reads GAGVSQSPSNKVTEKGKDVELRCDPISGHTALYWYRQSLGQGLEFLIYFQGNSAPDKSGLPSDRFSAERTGGSVSTLTIQRTQQEDSAVYLCASSPRQESFPSGELFFGEGSRLTVL.

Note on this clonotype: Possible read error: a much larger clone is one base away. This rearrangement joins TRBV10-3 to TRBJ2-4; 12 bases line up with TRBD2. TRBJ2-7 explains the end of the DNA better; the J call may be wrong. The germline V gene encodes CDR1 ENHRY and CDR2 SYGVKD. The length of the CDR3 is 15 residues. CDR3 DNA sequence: TGTGCCATCAGTGGGACTAGCGGGGAGGATTACGAGCAGTACTTC. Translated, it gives CAISGTSGEDYEQYF.

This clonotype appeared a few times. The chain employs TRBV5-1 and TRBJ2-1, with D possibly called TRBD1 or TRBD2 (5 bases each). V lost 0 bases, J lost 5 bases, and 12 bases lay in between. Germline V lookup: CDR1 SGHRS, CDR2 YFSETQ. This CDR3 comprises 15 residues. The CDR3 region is CASSLAGDPHNEQFF. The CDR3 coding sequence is TGCGCCAGCAGCTTGGCCGGGGACCCGCACAATGAGCAGTTCTTC.

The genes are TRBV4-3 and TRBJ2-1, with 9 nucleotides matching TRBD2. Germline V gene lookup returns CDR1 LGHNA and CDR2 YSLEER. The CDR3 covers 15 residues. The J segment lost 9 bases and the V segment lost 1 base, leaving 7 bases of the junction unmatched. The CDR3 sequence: CASSQVAGAWGEQFF. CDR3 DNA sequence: TGCGCCAGCAGCCAAGTAGCGGGGGCCTGGGGTGAGCAGTTCTTC.

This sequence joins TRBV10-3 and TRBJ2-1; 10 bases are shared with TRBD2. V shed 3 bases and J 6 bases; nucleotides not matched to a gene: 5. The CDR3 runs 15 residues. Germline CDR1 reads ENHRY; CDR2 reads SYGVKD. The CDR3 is CAISDSSGGANEQFF. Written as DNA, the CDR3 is TGTGCCATCAGTGATTCGAGCGGGGGGGCCAATGAGCAGTTCTTC.

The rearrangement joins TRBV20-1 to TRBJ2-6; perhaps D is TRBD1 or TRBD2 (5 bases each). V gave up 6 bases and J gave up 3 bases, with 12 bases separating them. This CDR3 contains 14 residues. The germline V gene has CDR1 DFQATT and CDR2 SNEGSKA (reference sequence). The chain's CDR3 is CSAVVGGGANVLTF. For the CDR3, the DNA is TGCAGTGCCGTTGTTGGGGGTGGGGCCAACGTCCTGACTTTC.

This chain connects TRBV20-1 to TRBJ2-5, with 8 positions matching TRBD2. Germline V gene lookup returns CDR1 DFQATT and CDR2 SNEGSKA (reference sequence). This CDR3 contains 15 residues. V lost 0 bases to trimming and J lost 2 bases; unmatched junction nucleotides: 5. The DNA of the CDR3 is TGCAGTGCTAGAGATCCGACTAGCGCTCAAGAGACCCAGTACTTC. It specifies CSARDPTSAQETQYF.

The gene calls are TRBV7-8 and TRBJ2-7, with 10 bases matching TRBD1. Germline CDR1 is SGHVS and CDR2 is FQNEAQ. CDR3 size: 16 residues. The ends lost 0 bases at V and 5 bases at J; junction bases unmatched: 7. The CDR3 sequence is CASSLAGGQGTHEQYF. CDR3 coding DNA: TGTGCCAGCAGCTTAGCTGGGGGACAGGGGACGCACGAGCAGTACTTC.

The CDR3 loop is CASSQSPGPGEQYF. For the CDR3, the DNA is TGCGCCAGCAGTCAATCGCCGGGTCCGGGGGAGCAGTACTTC. V and J are TRBV23-1 and TRBJ2-4, with a weak D call TRBD2 (6 bases). TRBV23-1 is an ORF for which the function is uncertain. The CDR3 runs 14 residues. The ends were cut back, 0 bases at V and 13 bases at J, with 16 bases in the middle.

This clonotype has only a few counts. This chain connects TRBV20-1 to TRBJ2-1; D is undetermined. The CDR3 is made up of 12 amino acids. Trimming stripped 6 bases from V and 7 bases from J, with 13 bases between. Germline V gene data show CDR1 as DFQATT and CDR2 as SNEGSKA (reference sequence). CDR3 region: CSALEYANEQFF. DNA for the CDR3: TGCAGTGCCCTTGAGTACGCTAATGAGCAGTTCTTC.

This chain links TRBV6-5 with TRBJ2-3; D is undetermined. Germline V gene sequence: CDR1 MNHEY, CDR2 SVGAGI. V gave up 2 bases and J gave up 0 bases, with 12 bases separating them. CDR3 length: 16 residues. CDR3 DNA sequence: TGTGCCAGCAGTTACGGGCAGGAGACTAGCACAGATACGCAGTATTTT. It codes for CASSYGQETSTDTQYF.

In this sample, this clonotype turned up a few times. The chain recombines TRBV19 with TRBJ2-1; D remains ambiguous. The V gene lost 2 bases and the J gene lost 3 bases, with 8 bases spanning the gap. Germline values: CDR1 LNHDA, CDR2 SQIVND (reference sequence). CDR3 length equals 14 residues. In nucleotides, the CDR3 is TGTGCCAGTAGTATATCCTCCAGCTACAATGAGCAGTTCTTC. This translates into CASSISSSYNEQFF.

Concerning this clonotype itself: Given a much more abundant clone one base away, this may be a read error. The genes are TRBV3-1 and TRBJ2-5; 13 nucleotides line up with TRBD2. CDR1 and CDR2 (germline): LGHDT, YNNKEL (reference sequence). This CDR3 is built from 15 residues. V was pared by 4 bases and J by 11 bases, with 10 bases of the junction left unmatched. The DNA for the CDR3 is TGTGCCAGCAGCCTCACCGGGACTAGCGGGGAGGAACAGTACTTC. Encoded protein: CASSLTGTSGEEQYF.

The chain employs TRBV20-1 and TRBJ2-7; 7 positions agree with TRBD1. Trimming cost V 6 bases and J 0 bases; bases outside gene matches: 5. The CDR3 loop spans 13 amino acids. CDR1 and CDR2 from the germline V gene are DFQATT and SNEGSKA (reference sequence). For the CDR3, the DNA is TGCAGTGCCCCTCAGGGGGACTCCTACGAGCAGTACTTC. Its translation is CSAPQGDSYEQYF.

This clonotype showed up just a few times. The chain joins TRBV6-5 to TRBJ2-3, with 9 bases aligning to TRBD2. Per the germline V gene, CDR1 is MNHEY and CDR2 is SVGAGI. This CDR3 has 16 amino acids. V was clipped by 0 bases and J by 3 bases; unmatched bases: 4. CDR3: CASSYSSGGLTDTQYF. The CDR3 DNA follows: TGTGCCAGCAGTTACTCAAGCGGGGGGCTTACAGATACGCAGTATTTT.

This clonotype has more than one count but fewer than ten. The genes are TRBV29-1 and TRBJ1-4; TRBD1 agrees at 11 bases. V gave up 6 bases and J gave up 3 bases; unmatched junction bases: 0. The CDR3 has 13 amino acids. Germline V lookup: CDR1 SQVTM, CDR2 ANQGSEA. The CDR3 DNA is TGCAGCGTGGGACAGGGGGCTAATGAAAAACTGTTTTTT. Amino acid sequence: CSVGQGANEKLFF.

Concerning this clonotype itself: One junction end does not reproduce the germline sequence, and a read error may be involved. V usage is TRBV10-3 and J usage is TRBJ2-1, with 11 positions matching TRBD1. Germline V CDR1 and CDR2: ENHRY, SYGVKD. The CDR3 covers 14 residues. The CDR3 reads CAISERTGGNGQFF. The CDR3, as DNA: TGTGCCATCAGTGAGAGGACAGGGGGCAATGGGCAGTTCTTC.

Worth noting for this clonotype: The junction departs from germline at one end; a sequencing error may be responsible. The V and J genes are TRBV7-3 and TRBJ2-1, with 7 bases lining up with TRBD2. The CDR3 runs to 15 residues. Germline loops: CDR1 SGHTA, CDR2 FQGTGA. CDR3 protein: CASSVTGSGDNEQFF. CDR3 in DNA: TGTGCCAGCAGCGTAACAGGCAGCGGGGACAATGAGCAGTTCTTC.

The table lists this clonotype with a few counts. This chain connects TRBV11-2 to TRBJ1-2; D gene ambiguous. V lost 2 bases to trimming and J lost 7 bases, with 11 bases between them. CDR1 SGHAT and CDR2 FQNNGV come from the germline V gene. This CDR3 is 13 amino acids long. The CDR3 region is CASSLSGSAGYTF. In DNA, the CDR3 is TGTGCCAGCAGCTTATCGGGTAGCGCTGGCTACACCTTC.

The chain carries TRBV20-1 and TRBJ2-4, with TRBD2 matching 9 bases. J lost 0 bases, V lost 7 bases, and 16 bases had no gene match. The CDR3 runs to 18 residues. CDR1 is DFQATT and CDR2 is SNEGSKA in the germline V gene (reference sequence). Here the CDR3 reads CSVRLILAGALAKNIQYF. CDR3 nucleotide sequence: TGCAGTGTTAGGCTGATTTTAGCGGGAGCCTTAGCCAAAAACATTCAGTACTTC.